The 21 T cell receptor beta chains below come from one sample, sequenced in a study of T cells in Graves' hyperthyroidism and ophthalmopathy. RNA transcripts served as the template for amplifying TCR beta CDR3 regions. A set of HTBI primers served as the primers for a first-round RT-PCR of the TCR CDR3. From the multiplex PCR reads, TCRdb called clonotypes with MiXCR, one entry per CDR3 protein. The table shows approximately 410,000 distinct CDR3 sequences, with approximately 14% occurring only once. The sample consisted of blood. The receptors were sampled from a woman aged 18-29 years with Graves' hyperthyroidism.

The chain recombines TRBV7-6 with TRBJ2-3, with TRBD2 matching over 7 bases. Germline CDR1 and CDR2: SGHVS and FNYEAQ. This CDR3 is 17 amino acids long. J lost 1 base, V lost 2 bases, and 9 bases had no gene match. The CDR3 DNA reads TGTGCCAGCAGCTTAAGAGGAGGGAGGGCTGGCACAGATACGCAGTATTTT. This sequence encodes CASSLRGGRAGTDTQYF.

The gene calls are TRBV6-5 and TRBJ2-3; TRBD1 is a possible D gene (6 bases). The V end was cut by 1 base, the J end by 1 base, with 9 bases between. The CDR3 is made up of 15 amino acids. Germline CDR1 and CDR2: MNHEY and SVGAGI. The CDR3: CASSYLQGRTDTQYF. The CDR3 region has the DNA TGTGCCAGCAGTTACTTACAGGGACGCACAGATACGCAGTATTTT.

For the CDR3, the DNA is TGTGCCAGGACTGAGCGGGAGGTCTACGAGCAGTACTTC. It translates to CARTEREVYEQYF. The V call is TRBV28, the J call TRBJ2-7; the match to TRBD2 covers 9 bases. The CDR3 length is 13 residues. J lost 3 bases, V lost 9 bases, and 6 bases had no gene match. Germline loops: CDR1 MDHEN, CDR2 SYDVKM.

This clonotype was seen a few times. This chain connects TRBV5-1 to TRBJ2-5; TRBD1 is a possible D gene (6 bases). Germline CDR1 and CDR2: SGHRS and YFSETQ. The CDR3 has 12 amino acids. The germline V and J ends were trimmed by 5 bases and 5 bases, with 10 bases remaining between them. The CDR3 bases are TGCGCCAGCAGAGGTGGGGGCGAGACCCAGTACTTC. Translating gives CASRGGGETQYF.

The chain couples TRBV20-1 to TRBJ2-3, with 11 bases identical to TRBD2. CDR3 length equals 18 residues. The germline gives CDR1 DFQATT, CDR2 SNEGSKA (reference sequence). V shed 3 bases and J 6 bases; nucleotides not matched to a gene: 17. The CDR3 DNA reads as TGCAGTGCTAGGGCTGGGTCTAGCGGGAGGAGGTGGTCCGATACGCAGTATTTT. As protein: CSARAGSSGRRWSDTQYF.

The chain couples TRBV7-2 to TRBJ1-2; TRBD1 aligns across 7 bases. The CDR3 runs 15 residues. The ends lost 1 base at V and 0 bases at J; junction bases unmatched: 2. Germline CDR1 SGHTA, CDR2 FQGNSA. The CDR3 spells CASSLGQGANYGYTF. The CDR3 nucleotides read TGTGCCAGCAGCTTAGGACAGGGTGCTAACTATGGCTACACCTTC.

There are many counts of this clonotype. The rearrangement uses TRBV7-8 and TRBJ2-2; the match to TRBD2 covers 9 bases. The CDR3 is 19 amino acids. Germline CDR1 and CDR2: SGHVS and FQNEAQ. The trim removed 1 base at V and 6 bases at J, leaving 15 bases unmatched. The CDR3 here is CASSLEGSGRVFGSGELFF. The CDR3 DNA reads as TGTGCCAGCAGCTTAGAGGGTAGCGGGAGAGTTTTTGGATCCGGGGAGCTGTTTTTT.

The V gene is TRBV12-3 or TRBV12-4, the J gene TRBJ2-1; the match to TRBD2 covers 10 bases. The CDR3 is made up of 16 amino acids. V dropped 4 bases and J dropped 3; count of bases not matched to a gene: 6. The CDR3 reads CASSSLAGANYNEQFF. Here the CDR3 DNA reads TGTGCCAGCAGTTCCCTAGCGGGAGCTAACTACAATGAGCAGTTCTTC.

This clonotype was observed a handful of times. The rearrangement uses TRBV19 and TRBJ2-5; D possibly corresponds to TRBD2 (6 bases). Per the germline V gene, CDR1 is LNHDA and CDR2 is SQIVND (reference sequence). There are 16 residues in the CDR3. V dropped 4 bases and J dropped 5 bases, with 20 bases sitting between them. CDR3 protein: CASSRTNGSPSETQYF. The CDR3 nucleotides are TGTGCCAGTAGTAGGACCAACGGGAGTCCCTCGGAGACCCAGTACTTC.

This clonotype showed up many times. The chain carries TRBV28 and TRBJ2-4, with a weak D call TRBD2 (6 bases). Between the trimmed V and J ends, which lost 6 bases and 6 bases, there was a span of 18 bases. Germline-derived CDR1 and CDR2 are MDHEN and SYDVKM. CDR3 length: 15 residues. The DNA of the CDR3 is TGTGCCAGCAGCCCCCAGGCAGGAGCGGGAAACATTCAGTACTTC. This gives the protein CASSPQAGAGNIQYF.

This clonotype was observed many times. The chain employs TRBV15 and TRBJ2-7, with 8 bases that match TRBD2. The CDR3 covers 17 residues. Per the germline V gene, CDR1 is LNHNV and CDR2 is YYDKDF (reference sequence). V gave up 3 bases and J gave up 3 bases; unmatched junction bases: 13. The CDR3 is CATSSIGSGGKDYEQYF. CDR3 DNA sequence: TGTGCCACCAGCAGTATAGGCAGCGGGGGAAAGGACTACGAGCAGTACTTC.

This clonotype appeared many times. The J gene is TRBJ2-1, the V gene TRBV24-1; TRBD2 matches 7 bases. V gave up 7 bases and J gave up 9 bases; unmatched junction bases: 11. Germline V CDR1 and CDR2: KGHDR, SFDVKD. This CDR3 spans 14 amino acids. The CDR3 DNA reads TGTGCCACCAGCGCTAGCGAGCCGGGGGGTGAGCAGTTCTTC. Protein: CATSASEPGGEQFF.

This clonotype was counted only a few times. The CDR3 nucleotides are TGTGCCAGCAGTGAGGGGTTGGGACAGCAAAATGAAAAACTGTTTTTT. Protein product: CASSEGLGQQNEKLFF. This rearrangement joins TRBV6-1 to TRBJ1-4, with 7 bases matching TRBD1. CDR1 is MNHNS and CDR2 is SASEGT in the germline V gene. With V trimmed by 3 bases and J by 5 bases, 9 bases remained unmatched. The CDR3 has 16 residues.

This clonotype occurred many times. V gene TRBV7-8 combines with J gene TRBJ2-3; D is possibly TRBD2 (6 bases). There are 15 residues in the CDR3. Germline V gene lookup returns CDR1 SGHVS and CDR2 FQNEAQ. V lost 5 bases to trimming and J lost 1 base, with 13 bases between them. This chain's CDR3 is CASSRRLGGTDTQYF. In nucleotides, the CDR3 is TGTGCCAGCAGCCGGAGACTAGGGGGCACAGATACGCAGTATTTT.

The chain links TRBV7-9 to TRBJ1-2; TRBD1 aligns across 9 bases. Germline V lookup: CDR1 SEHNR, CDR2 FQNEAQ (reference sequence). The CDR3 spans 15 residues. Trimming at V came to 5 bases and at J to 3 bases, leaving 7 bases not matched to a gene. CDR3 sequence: CASSREGQGDYGYTF. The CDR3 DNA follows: TGTGCCAGCAGCCGCGAGGGACAGGGCGACTATGGCTACACCTTC.

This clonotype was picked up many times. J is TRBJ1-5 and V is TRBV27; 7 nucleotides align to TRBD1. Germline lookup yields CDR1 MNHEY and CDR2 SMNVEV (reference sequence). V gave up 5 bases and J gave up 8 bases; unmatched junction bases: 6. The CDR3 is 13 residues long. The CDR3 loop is CASSPDRVKPQHF. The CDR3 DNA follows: TGTGCCAGCAGTCCCGACAGGGTCAAGCCCCAGCATTTT.

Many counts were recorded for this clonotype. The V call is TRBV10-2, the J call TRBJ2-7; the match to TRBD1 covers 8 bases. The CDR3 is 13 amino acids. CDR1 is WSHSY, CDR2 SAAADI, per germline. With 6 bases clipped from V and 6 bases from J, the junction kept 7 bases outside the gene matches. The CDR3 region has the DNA TGCGCCAGCAGGGAGACAGGGGAAGGCGAGCAGTACTTC. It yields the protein CASRETGEGEQYF.

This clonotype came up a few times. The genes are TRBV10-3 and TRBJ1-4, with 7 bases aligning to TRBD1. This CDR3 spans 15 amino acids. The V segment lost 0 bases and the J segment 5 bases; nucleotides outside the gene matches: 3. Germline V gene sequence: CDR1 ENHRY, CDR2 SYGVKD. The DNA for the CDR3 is TGTGCCATCAGTGAGTCGGGACAGCTCAATGAAAAACTGTTTTTT. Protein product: CAISESGQLNEKLFF.

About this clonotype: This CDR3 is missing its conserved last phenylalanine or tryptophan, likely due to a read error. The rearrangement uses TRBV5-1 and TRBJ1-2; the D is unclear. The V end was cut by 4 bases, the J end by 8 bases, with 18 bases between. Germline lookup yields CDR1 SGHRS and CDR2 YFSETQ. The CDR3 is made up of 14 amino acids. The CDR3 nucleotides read TGCGCCAGCAGCCAAGAACCTAACAGCGGAGGCTACACCATC. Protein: CASSQEPNSGGYTI.

Here the CDR3 reads CASIMDRVVREQYF. The DNA of the CDR3 is TGTGCCAGCATTATGGACAGGGTAGTTCGCGAGCAGTACTTC. This chain connects TRBV6-9 to TRBJ2-7, with 8 positions matching TRBD1. Germline assignment: CDR1 MNHGY and CDR2 SVAAGI. Trimming at V came to 7 bases and at J to 6 bases, leaving 11 bases not matched to a gene. The CDR3 consists of 14 residues.

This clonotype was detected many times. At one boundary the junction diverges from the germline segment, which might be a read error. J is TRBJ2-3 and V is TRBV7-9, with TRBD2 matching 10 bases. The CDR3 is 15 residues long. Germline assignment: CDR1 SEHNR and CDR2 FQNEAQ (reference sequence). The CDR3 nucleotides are TGTGCCAGCAGTTTAGCGGGAGGCTCCACAGATACGCAGTATTTT. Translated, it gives CASSLAGGSTDTQYF.